A selection of T cell receptor beta chains follows, all from one sample in a study of HIV-infected patients and healthy controls. TCRdb reanalysed the 5' RACE reads using MiXCR and keeps one entry per CDR3 protein. The sample holds around 19,000 distinct CDR3 sequences, around 10% seen once. The source material was blood. These receptors all come from an adult in good health. Both conserved end residues are part of each CDR3. A D gene is named only where the DNA matches it firmly. Clone size is shown for a subset of rows, as once, few, many or a class of expanded clone.

D gene	V gene	CDR3 length	clone size	J gene	CDR3 DNA	CDR3 protein
-	TRBV7-2	14	medium-sized	TRBJ1-3	TGTGCCAGCAGTCAAACATCTGTGGGAAACACCATATATTTT	CASSQTSVGNTIYF
-	TRBV28	16	many	TRBJ2-4	TGTGCCAGCAGTTTCAGGGTAACCCTAGCCAAAAACATTCAGTACTTC	CASSFRVTLAKNIQYF
-	TRBV28	11	many	TRBJ2-5	TGTGCCAGCAGTTCCGCGGAGACCCAGTACTTC	CASSSAETQYF
-	TRBV6-5	16	-	TRBJ2-2	TGTGCCAGCAGTAACCCGGGCGGGGCCCTTACCGGGGAGCTGTTTTTT	CASSNPGGALTGELFF
-	TRBV11-2	13	few	TRBJ2-5	TGTGCCAGCAGCCTCTCAAGACCCACCACCCAGTACTTC	CASSLSRPTTQYF
TRBD2	TRBV28	14	many	TRBJ2-3	TGTGCCAGCAGTTTAGCGGGGGACCGGTTTACGCAGTATTTT	CASSLAGDRFTQYF
TRBD1	TRBV7-2	17	few	TRBJ1-5	TGTGCCAGCAGCTTAGCTGTCAGGGGGCGCGGCAATCAGCCCCAGCATTTT	CASSLAVRGRGNQPQHF
-	TRBV3-1	16	many	TRBJ2-3	TGTGCCAGCAGCCAACTACGGCAGGGGATTACAGATACGCAGTATTTT	CASSQLRQGITDTQYF
-	TRBV19	15	many	TRBJ1-5	TGTGCCAGTAGTGTCGCAGGGGACTCCAATCAGCCCCAGCATTTT	CASSVAGDSNQPQHF
-	TRBV6-2/TRBV6-3	15	many	TRBJ2-5	TGTGCCAGCAGTTACTCGAATGAGGAACGGGGTAATCCGTACTTC	CASSYSNEERGNPYF
-	TRBV20-1	14	many	TRBJ2-6	TGCAGTGCTTATGACAGCTCTGGGGCCAACGTCCTGACTTTC	CSAYDSSGANVLTF
TRBD1	TRBV5-1	16	few	TRBJ2-7	TGCGCCAGCAGCCCAACAACCGGGACAGGTGCCTACGAGCAGTACTTC	CASSPTTGTGAYEQYF
TRBD1	TRBV2	12	-	TRBJ2-3	TGTGCCAGCAGCGCTAAGACAGGGACGCAGTATTTT	CASSAKTGTQYF
TRBD1	TRBV18	19	many	TRBJ1-5	TGTGCCAGCTCACCACGGTCGACAGGGGGCCGGACCGGACATCAGCCCCAGCATTTT	CASSPRSTGGRTGHQPQHF
-	TRBV28	14	many	TRBJ2-1	TGTGCCAGCAGTTTAGACGGGATCGGAAATGAGCAGTTCTTC	CASSLDGIGNEQFF
TRBD2	TRBV29-1	16	many	TRBJ2-6	TGCAGCGTTGTACCTAGCGGGTTGGCTGGGGCCAACGTCCTGACTTTC	CSVVPSGLAGANVLTF
-	TRBV29-1	13	medium-sized	TRBJ2-3	TGCAGCGTGGGCGGTTTGTTAACAGATACGCAGTATTTT	CSVGGLLTDTQYF
TRBD1	TRBV18	16	many	TRBJ2-3	TGTGCCAGCTCACGGACCGGGACAGGGGGGACAGATACGCAGTATTTT	CASSRTGTGGTDTQYF
TRBD2	TRBV7-2	15	few	TRBJ2-7	TGTGCCAGCAGCTTAGCGGGGACTAGTACCTACGAGCAGTACTTC	CASSLAGTSTYEQYF
-	TRBV7-2	15	many	TRBJ2-6	TGTGCCAGCAGCTTCGCCGACTCTGGGGCCAACGTCCTGACTTTC	CASSFADSGANVLTF
TRBD1	TRBV23-1	16	many	TRBJ2-5	TGCGCCAGCAGACCGACGGACAGGGGGCTAAGGGAGACCCAGTACTTC	CASRPTDRGLRETQYF
-	TRBV7-2	14	many	TRBJ2-3	TGTGCCAGCAGCTCTCCAGGGAGCACAGATACGCAGTATTTT	CASSSPGSTDTQYF
TRBD1	TRBV4-1	13	medium-sized	TRBJ2-5	TGCGCCAGCAGCCAGACAGGGATGGAGACCCAGTACTTC	CASSQTGMETQYF
TRBD1	TRBV5-1	16	many	TRBJ1-6	TGCGCCAGCAGTCAAACTCCAGGGACAGTCGGTTCACCCCTCCACTTT	CASSQTPGTVGSPLHF
TRBD1	TRBV5-1	12	many	TRBJ2-7	TGCGCCAGCAGTGAACAGGGGTACGAGCAGTACTTC	CASSEQGYEQYF
TRBD2	TRBV20-1	17	medium-sized	TRBJ2-7	TGCAGTGCTAGCCCCAGGACTAGCGGGAGTTTCCCCTACGAGCAGTACTTC	CSASPRTSGSFPYEQYF
TRBD1	TRBV19	16	many	TRBJ1-5	TGTGCCAGTAGTGTTACCGGGACAGGGGGTTGGAAGCCCCAGCATTTT	CASSVTGTGGWKPQHF
TRBD2	TRBV28	15	many	TRBJ2-3	TGTGCCAGCAGAAAACTAGCGGGGCACACAGATACGCAGTATTTT	CASRKLAGHTDTQYF
-	TRBV12-3/TRBV12-4	14	medium-sized	TRBJ2-7	TGTGCCAGCAGTTTAGGAACAGGGATCTACGAGCAGTACTTC	CASSLGTGIYEQYF
TRBD2	TRBV29-1	14	few	TRBJ2-1	TGCAGCGTTGAAACTGGGACTAGCGGGAATGAGCAGTTCTTC	CSVETGTSGNEQFF
-	TRBV2	13	medium-sized	TRBJ1-1	TGTGCCAGCAGTGGACGGACGAACACTGAAGCTTTCTTT	CASSGRTNTEAFF
-	TRBV7-9	12	many	TRBJ1-1	TGTGCCAGCAGCTCAAGGGAGGCTGAAGCTTTCTTT	CASSSREAEAFF
-	TRBV5-6	14	few	TRBJ2-7	TGTGCCAGCAGCCCCCGGGACCGGTTAGACGAGCAGTACTTC	CASSPRDRLDEQYF
TRBD1	TRBV9	15	many	TRBJ1-5	TGTGCCAGCAGCGTAGGGGACAGGGGTCCTCAGCCCCAGCATTTT	CASSVGDRGPQPQHF
-	TRBV20-1	13	many	TRBJ1-1	TGCAGTGGTAGCCTCATCTGGAACACTGAAGCTTTCTTT	CSGSLIWNTEAFF
-	TRBV6-5	15	many	TRBJ1-5	TGTGCCAGCAGACCTCGGGGTACGAGCAATCAGCCCCAGCATTTT	CASRPRGTSNQPQHF
TRBD1	TRBV7-8	15	many	TRBJ2-5	TGTGCCAGCAGCCGGGACAGGGCGTTGGGAGAGACCCAGTACTTC	CASSRDRALGETQYF
-	TRBV5-1	13	few	TRBJ2-6	TGCGCCAGCAGCATCGGGGGGGCCAACGTCCTGACTTTC	CASSIGGANVLTF
TRBD2	TRBV7-6	15	many	TRBJ2-3	TGTGCCAGCAGCTTCAGGACTAGCGGCACAGATACGCAGTATTTT	CASSFRTSGTDTQYF
TRBD2	TRBV29-1	13	many	TRBJ2-1	TGCAGCGAGCGGACTAGCGGGGCGCCGGAGCAGTTCTTC	CSERTSGAPEQFF
TRBD2	TRBV10-3	19	many	TRBJ2-3	TGTGCCATCAGTGTTGGGACTAGCGGGGGCCCCTTAACCACAGATACGCAGTATTTT	CAISVGTSGGPLTTDTQYF
TRBD1	TRBV6-5	15	few	TRBJ2-7	TGTGCCAGCAGTTACTCCCCGGGACAGGGTTACGAGCAGTACTTC	CASSYSPGQGYEQYF
TRBD2	TRBV19	15	-	TRBJ2-3	TGTGCCAGTAGTATCGGCGGGAGTGCCGCAGATACGCAGTATTTT	CASSIGGSAADTQYF
TRBD1	TRBV6-6	16	many	TRBJ1-5	TGTGCCAGCAATCCGGGACAGGGTGGGCCTAATCAGCCCCAGCATTTT	CASNPGQGGPNQPQHF
-	TRBV7-9	14	many	TRBJ1-1	TGTGCCAGCAGCGGATTCAGGATACAGGATGAAGCTTTCTTT	CASSGFRIQDEAFF
TRBD2	TRBV7-8	16	-	TRBJ2-1	TGTGCCAGCAGCCCAGCGGGAGATCCCTCCTACAATGAGCAGTTCTTC	CASSPAGDPSYNEQFF
-	TRBV20-1	15	many	TRBJ1-4	TGCAGTGCTCGTCCGACCCGGGCAACTAATGAAAAACTGTTTTTT	CSARPTRATNEKLFF
-	TRBV12-3/TRBV12-4	15	many	TRBJ2-5	TGTGCCAGCAGCCCGGTGTACGGGCAGGGAGAGACCCAGTACTTC	CASSPVYGQGETQYF
-	TRBV28	14	many	TRBJ1-3	TGTGCCAGCAGTTTTGAGGGCTCGAGAAACACCATATATTTT	CASSFEGSRNTIYF
TRBD2	TRBV29-1	15	many	TRBJ2-1	TGCAGCGTAGCCCGGACTAGCGGCAACTACAATGAGCAGTTCTTC	CSVARTSGNYNEQFF
-	TRBV28	15	few	TRBJ2-6	TGTGCCAGCAGTTTACCCCTCTCTGGGGCCAACGTCCTGACTTTC	CASSLPLSGANVLTF
-	TRBV4-2	18	many	TRBJ1-6	TGTGCCAGCAGCCAAGACTGGGGGAAGAGCTCCTATAATTCACCCCTCCACTTT	CASSQDWGKSSYNSPLHF
-	TRBV10-3	12	few	TRBJ2-3	TGTGCCAGCCGCGTCCCTCCAGATACGCAGTATTTT	CASRVPPDTQYF
-	TRBV20-1	19	-	TRBJ2-3	TGCAGTGCTAGAGATCTTGGATGGTTCGACAGAAGTGGCACAGATACGCAGTATTTT	CSARDLGWFDRSGTDTQYF
-	TRBV12-3/TRBV12-4	14	many	TRBJ1-5	TGTGCCAGCAGTTTTGGCCGGTTCAATCAGCCCCAGCATTTT	CASSFGRFNQPQHF
-	TRBV20-1	12	few	TRBJ1-1	TGCAGTGCTAGAGACCGGGACATTGAAGCTTTCTTT	CSARDRDIEAFF
-	TRBV27	15	many	TRBJ2-5	TGTGCCAGCAGTCCCCGGACGAAGGGCCAAGAGACCCAGTACTTC	CASSPRTKGQETQYF
-	TRBV29-1	15	medium-sized	TRBJ2-1	TGCAGCGTTGCGGACCGGGCCTCAACACACAATGAGCAGTTCTTC	CSVADRASTHNEQFF
TRBD1	TRBV6-1	15	-	TRBJ1-5	TGTGCCAGCAGCCCCGGGACAGTACACAATCAGCCCCAGCATTTT	CASSPGTVHNQPQHF